This record covers a single TCR beta chain. The target antigen is unknown. These data originate in a study of vaccination and CD4 T cells after COVID-19. About the research overall: Taking of post-vaccine samples occurred a median approximately 67 days after dose two (range 14 to 241).

At the Johns Hopkins FTIC core, DNA taken from cultured CD4+ T cells was sequenced by way of the Oncomine TCR Beta short-read assay. TCRdb re-called the PCR reads through MiXCR, storing one row per CDR3 protein. The sample has some 12,000 distinct CDR3 sequences, around 50% seen once. This sample's treatment: approximately nine-day PBMC culture with coronavirus spike peptide pools or control peptides (ViraFEST assay). This CDR3 comprises 16 residues. Germline V gene lookup returns CDR1 SGHAT and CDR2 FQNNGV. V lost 5 bases to trimming and J lost 0 bases, with 15 bases between them. Source material: CD4+ T cells from blood, cultured in vitro. The V and J genes are TRBV11-2 and TRBJ2-3; D uncertain. The sequence came from a human donor who had recovered from COVID-19. The chain's CDR3 is CASSGGPTPSTDTQYF. CDR3 bases: TGTGCCAGCAGCGGTGGGCCAACTCCTAGCACAGATACGCAGTATTTT.